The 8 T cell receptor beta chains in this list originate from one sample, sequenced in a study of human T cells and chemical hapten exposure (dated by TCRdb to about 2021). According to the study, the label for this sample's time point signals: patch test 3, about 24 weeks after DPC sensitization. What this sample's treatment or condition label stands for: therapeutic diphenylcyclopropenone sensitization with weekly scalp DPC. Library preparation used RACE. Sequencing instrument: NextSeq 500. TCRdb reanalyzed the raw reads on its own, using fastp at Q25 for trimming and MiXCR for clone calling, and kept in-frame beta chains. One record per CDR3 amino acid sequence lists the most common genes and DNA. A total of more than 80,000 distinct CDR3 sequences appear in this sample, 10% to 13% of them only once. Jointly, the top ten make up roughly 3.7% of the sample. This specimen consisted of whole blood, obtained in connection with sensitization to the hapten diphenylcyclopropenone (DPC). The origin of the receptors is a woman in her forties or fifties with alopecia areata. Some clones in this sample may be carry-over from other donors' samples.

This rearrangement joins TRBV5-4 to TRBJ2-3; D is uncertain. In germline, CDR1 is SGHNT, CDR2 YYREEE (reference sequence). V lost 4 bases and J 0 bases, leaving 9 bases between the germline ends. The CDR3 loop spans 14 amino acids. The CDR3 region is CASSLTPSTDTQYF. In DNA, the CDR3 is TGTGCCAGCAGCCTAACACCTAGCACAGATACGCAGTATTTT.

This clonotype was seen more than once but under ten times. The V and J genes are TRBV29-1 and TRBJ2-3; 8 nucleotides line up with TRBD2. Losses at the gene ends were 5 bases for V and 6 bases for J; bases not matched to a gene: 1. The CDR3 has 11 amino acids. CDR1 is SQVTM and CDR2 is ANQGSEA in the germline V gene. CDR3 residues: CSVRLADTQYF. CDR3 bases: TGCAGCGTTCGACTAGCGGATACGCAGTATTTT.

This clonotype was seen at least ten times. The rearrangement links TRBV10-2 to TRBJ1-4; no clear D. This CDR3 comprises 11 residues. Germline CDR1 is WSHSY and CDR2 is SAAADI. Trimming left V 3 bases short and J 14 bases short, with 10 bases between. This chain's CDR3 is CASSDGIILFF. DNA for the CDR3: TGCGCCAGCAGTGACGGCATTATCCTGTTTTTT.

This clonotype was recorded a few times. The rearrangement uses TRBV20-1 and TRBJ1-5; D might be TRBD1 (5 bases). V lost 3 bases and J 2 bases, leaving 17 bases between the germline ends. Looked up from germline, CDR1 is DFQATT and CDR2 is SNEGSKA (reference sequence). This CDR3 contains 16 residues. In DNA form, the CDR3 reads TGCAGTGCTAGTATCACGCGGGGGGTAGGCAATCAGCCCCAGCATTTT. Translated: CSASITRGVGNQPQHF.

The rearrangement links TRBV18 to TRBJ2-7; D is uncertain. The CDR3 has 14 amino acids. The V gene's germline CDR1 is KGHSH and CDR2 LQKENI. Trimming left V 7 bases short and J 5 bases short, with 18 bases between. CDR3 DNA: TGTGCCAGCTGTATGTCCCCAGACACCCACGAGCAGTACTTC. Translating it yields CASCMSPDTHEQYF.

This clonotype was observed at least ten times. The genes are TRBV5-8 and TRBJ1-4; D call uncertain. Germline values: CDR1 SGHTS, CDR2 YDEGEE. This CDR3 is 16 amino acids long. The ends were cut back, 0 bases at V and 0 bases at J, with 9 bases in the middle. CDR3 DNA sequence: TGTGCCAGCAGCTTGGCCCGGCGGCCAACTAATGAAAAACTGTTTTTT. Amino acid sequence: CASSLARRPTNEKLFF.

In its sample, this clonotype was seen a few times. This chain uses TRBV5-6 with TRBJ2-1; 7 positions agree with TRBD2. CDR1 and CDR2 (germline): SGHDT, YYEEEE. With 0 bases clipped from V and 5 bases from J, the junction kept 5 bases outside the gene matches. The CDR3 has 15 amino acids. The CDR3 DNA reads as TGTGCCAGCAGCTTGGGAGGGACTATGAACAATGAGCAGTTCTTC. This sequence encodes CASSLGGTMNNEQFF.

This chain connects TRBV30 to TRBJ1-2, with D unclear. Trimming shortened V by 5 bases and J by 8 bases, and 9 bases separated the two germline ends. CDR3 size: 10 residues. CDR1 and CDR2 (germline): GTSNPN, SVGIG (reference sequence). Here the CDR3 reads CAWRGGGYTF. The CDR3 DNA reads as TGTGCCTGGCGGGGTGGCGGCTACACCTTC. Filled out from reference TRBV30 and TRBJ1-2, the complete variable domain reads SQTIHQWPATLVQPVGSPLSLECTVEGTSNPNLYWYRQAAGRGLQLLFYSVGIGQISSEVPQNLSASRPQDRQFILSSKKLLLSDSGFYLCAWRGGGYTFGSGTRLTVV.